The rows below give T cell receptor beta chains drawn from one sample of a study of blood T cells in healthy people across ages. TCRdb re-called the 5' RACE reads through MiXCR, storing one row per CDR3 protein. The data show around 800,000 distinct CDR3 sequences, about a quarter seen once. The same data also contributed to another study, on T cells of mothers and their children.

Sequencing input: blood. The origin of the receptors is a boy younger than 18 in good health. The CDR3 runs from the conserved cysteine through the conserved F or W. Each record gives: J gene, V gene, clone size, D gene, CDR3 DNA, CDR3 protein. A D gene is named only where the DNA matches it firmly. Size is omitted from some rows. Given values are once, few, many or a class for expanded clones.

j_call: TRBJ1-6; v_call: TRBV12-3/TRBV12-4; clone_size: .; d_call: TRBD1; cdr3_nt: TGTGCCAGCAGTCCCCTTGACAGGGGTGACTCACCCCTCCACTTT; cdr3_aa: CASSPLDRGDSPLHF
j_call: TRBJ1-6; v_call: TRBV20-1; clone_size: .; d_call: .; cdr3_nt: TGCAGTGCTAGCCCTCGGGGAGGGCGCCAAGGCCCTTCACCCCTCCACTTT; cdr3_aa: CSASPRGGRQGPSPLHF
j_call: TRBJ2-7; v_call: TRBV28; clone_size: .; d_call: .; cdr3_nt: TGTGCCAGCACCCCTGGGCGGGTAAATAGGTACGAGCAGTACTTC; cdr3_aa: CASTPGRVNRYEQYF
j_call: TRBJ1-2; v_call: TRBV7-2; clone_size: .; d_call: .; cdr3_nt: TGTGCCAGCAGCCCTACAGTGGGGGTCGGCTACACCTTC; cdr3_aa: CASSPTVGVGYTF
j_call: TRBJ2-5; v_call: TRBV20-1; clone_size: .; d_call: .; cdr3_nt: TGCAGTGCGCTTCAGGGGAGTCCCTCTCAAGAGACCCAGTACTTC; cdr3_aa: CSALQGSPSQETQYF
j_call: TRBJ1-1; v_call: TRBV29-1; clone_size: .; d_call: TRBD1; cdr3_nt: TGCAGCGTTGGTGGACAGGGGCGGATTTCGGCTTTCTTT; cdr3_aa: CSVGGQGRISAFF
j_call: TRBJ1-4; v_call: TRBV4-2; clone_size: .; d_call: .; cdr3_nt: TGTGCCAGCAGCCAAGAGTCCCAGAAATTTGAAAAACTGTTTTTT; cdr3_aa: CASSQESQKFEKLFF
j_call: TRBJ2-3; v_call: TRBV20-1; clone_size: .; d_call: .; cdr3_nt: TGCAGTGCTAGAAAAGGGCCAGATACGCAGTATTTT; cdr3_aa: CSARKGPDTQYF
j_call: TRBJ2-5; v_call: TRBV4-1; clone_size: few; d_call: .; cdr3_nt: TGCGCCAGCAGCCAAGAGCAATGGGGGGAAGGGGGTGATGAGCAGTACTTC; cdr3_aa: CASSQEQWGEGGDEQYF
j_call: TRBJ2-7; v_call: TRBV2; clone_size: few; d_call: TRBD1; cdr3_nt: TGTGCCAGCAGTGGCCGGACAGGTTTTTCCTACGAGCAGTACTTC; cdr3_aa: CASSGRTGFSYEQYF
j_call: TRBJ2-7; v_call: TRBV7-9; clone_size: few; d_call: .; cdr3_nt: TGTGCCAGCAGTCGTCGATCCGAGGTCGGCTACGAGCAGTACTTC; cdr3_aa: CASSRRSEVGYEQYF
j_call: TRBJ2-5; v_call: TRBV10-2; clone_size: .; d_call: TRBD2; cdr3_nt: TGCGCCAGCAGTGAGTCGAAACTAGCGGGGGGTGTCCAGTACTTC; cdr3_aa: CASSESKLAGGVQYF
j_call: TRBJ1-6; v_call: TRBV4-1; clone_size: few; d_call: .; cdr3_nt: TGCGCCAGCAGCCAACCAGGGACGAGCTCACCCCTCCACTTT; cdr3_aa: CASSQPGTSSPLHF
j_call: TRBJ1-1; v_call: TRBV20-1; clone_size: .; d_call: .; cdr3_nt: TGCAGTGCTAGAGATCTCGACAGAGGGACTGAAGCTTTCTTT; cdr3_aa: CSARDLDRGTEAFF
j_call: TRBJ2-5; v_call: TRBV10-3; clone_size: few; d_call: .; cdr3_nt: TGTGCCATCAGTGCATCAACAGGGCGGTATCAGGAGCAGTACTTC; cdr3_aa: CAISASTGRYQEQYF
j_call: TRBJ2-3; v_call: TRBV12-3/TRBV12-4; clone_size: .; d_call: .; cdr3_nt: TGTGCCAGCAGATCCTCCCGAGGGGGGGCAGATACGCAGTATTTT; cdr3_aa: CASRSSRGGADTQYF
j_call: TRBJ1-6; v_call: TRBV2; clone_size: .; d_call: .; cdr3_nt: TGTGCCACCTCTGGCTCGGTCAACTATAATTCACCCCTCCACTTT; cdr3_aa: CATSGSVNYNSPLHF
j_call: TRBJ2-6; v_call: TRBV28; clone_size: .; d_call: .; cdr3_nt: TGTGCCAGCACCCAGGGACATACCTCTGGGGCCAACGTCCTGACTTTC; cdr3_aa: CASTQGHTSGANVLTF
j_call: TRBJ1-2; v_call: TRBV2; clone_size: few; d_call: .; cdr3_nt: TGTGCCAGCACCCGGGGACCCTACCCAGGCTACACCTTC; cdr3_aa: CASTRGPYPGYTF
j_call: TRBJ1-3; v_call: TRBV29-1; clone_size: .; d_call: .; cdr3_nt: TGCAGCGTTCGCCGGGGCTCTGGAAACACCATATATTTT; cdr3_aa: CSVRRGSGNTIYF
j_call: TRBJ1-3; v_call: TRBV6-5; clone_size: .; d_call: .; cdr3_nt: TGTGCCACCTGGACAGCAAACACCATATATTTT; cdr3_aa: CATWTANTIYF
j_call: TRBJ2-3; v_call: TRBV20-1; clone_size: .; d_call: .; cdr3_nt: TGCAGTGCTAGAGAAGGCGGGGGCCGGTTGGATACGCAGTATTTT; cdr3_aa: CSAREGGGRLDTQYF
j_call: TRBJ1-2; v_call: TRBV7-9; clone_size: .; d_call: .; cdr3_nt: TGTGCCAGCAGCTTAGAGTGGATGGGGAAGGGCTACACCTTC; cdr3_aa: CASSLEWMGKGYTF
j_call: TRBJ1-2; v_call: TRBV20-1; clone_size: .; d_call: .; cdr3_nt: TGCAGTGCTGTCGTCCGGGGGGCTAACTATGGCTACACCTTC; cdr3_aa: CSAVVRGANYGYTF
j_call: TRBJ2-5; v_call: TRBV29-1; clone_size: .; d_call: .; cdr3_nt: TGCAGCGTTGAAGATTTAGGAGGGCTCGGGGTGACCCAGTACTTC; cdr3_aa: CSVEDLGGLGVTQYF
j_call: TRBJ1-6; v_call: TRBV20-1; clone_size: few; d_call: TRBD1; cdr3_nt: TGCAGTGCCCCTCCAGCAGGGGGCAATTCACCCCTCCACTTT; cdr3_aa: CSAPPAGGNSPLHF
j_call: TRBJ2-5; v_call: TRBV29-1; clone_size: few; d_call: TRBD2; cdr3_nt: TGCAGCGTTGAAGATCCTCTAGCGGGGGGACAAGAGACCCAGTACTTC; cdr3_aa: CSVEDPLAGGQETQYF
j_call: TRBJ2-5; v_call: TRBV20-1; clone_size: .; d_call: .; cdr3_nt: TGCAGTGCCACGCGAAGTCACAGGGAAGAGACCCAGTACTTC; cdr3_aa: CSATRSHREETQYF
j_call: TRBJ2-7; v_call: TRBV24-1; clone_size: .; d_call: TRBD1; cdr3_nt: TGTGCCACCAGTGATCCGGGACAGCGCAACTACGAGCAGTACTTC; cdr3_aa: CATSDPGQRNYEQYF
j_call: TRBJ2-6; v_call: TRBV5-1; clone_size: many; d_call: .; cdr3_nt: TGTGCCAGCAGCTTAGGAGGGGCCGGGGCCAACGTCCTGACTTTC; cdr3_aa: CASSLGGAGANVLTF
j_call: TRBJ1-2; v_call: TRBV20-1; clone_size: .; d_call: .; cdr3_nt: TGCAGTGCTACGGCCAGTGAGAACTATGGCTACACCTTC; cdr3_aa: CSATASENYGYTF
j_call: TRBJ2-1; v_call: TRBV11-2; clone_size: few; d_call: TRBD2; cdr3_nt: TGTGCCAGCAGCTTGATGACTAGCGGGGGGCCTGAGCAGTTCTTC; cdr3_aa: CASSLMTSGGPEQFF
j_call: TRBJ2-1; v_call: TRBV10-3; clone_size: few; d_call: TRBD2; cdr3_nt: TGTGCCATCAGGGACCCTAGCGGGGGGTACTACAATGAGCAGTTCTTC; cdr3_aa: CAIRDPSGGYYNEQFF
j_call: TRBJ2-2; v_call: TRBV7-6; clone_size: few; d_call: .; cdr3_nt: TGTGCCGGACAGTCGAACACCGGGGAGCTGTTTTTT; cdr3_aa: CAGQSNTGELFF
j_call: TRBJ2-1; v_call: TRBV15; clone_size: .; d_call: TRBD2; cdr3_nt: TGTGCCACCAGCAGACCTAGCGGGGGGGCACTTGAGCAGTTCTTC; cdr3_aa: CATSRPSGGALEQFF
j_call: TRBJ1-2; v_call: TRBV7-8; clone_size: few; d_call: TRBD1; cdr3_nt: TGTGCCAGCAGCTTAGTTCTGGGACAGAACCTTTATGGCTACACCTTC; cdr3_aa: CASSLVLGQNLYGYTF
j_call: TRBJ1-4; v_call: TRBV27; clone_size: few; d_call: .; cdr3_nt: TGTGCCAGCAGTCCCAAGTGGGGGATCAGCGAAAAACTGTTTTTT; cdr3_aa: CASSPKWGISEKLFF
j_call: TRBJ2-1; v_call: TRBV10-2; clone_size: .; d_call: TRBD2; cdr3_nt: TGCGCCAGCAGTGAGAAACTAGCGATGGCTAAGGCTTTTGAGCAGTTCTTC; cdr3_aa: CASSEKLAMAKAFEQFF
j_call: TRBJ1-1; v_call: TRBV12-3/TRBV12-4; clone_size: .; d_call: .; cdr3_nt: TGTGCCAGCAAAAAACAGGGAGGAAACACTGAAGCTTTCTTT; cdr3_aa: CASKKQGGNTEAFF
j_call: TRBJ1-1; v_call: TRBV10-3; clone_size: .; d_call: .; cdr3_nt: TGTGCCATCATGAGGGAATGGAACACTGAAGCTTTCTTT; cdr3_aa: CAIMREWNTEAFF
j_call: TRBJ1-2; v_call: TRBV16; clone_size: few; d_call: .; cdr3_nt: TGTGCCAGCAGCCAAAGAGTGAACTATGGCTACACCTTC; cdr3_aa: CASSQRVNYGYTF
j_call: TRBJ2-5; v_call: TRBV12-3/TRBV12-4; clone_size: .; d_call: TRBD2; cdr3_nt: TGTGCCAGCTCTGGGGCCGGTCTAGCGGGGACCGGAGAGACCCAGTACTTC; cdr3_aa: CASSGAGLAGTGETQYF
j_call: TRBJ1-1; v_call: TRBV11-2; clone_size: .; d_call: .; cdr3_nt: TGTGCCAGCAGCTTCCCCTTGACTGAAGCTTTCTTT; cdr3_aa: CASSFPLTEAFF
j_call: TRBJ1-6; v_call: TRBV12-3/TRBV12-4; clone_size: few; d_call: .; cdr3_nt: TGTGCCAGCAGTTTAGAAGGGCTGAGGGGCCCCCTTTCACCCCTCCACTTT; cdr3_aa: CASSLEGLRGPLSPLHF
j_call: TRBJ1-2; v_call: TRBV7-2; clone_size: many; d_call: .; cdr3_nt: TGTGCCAGCAGCTTAGTCGGGGCCGGCTACACCTTC; cdr3_aa: CASSLVGAGYTF
j_call: TRBJ2-2; v_call: TRBV3-1; clone_size: .; d_call: .; cdr3_nt: TGTGCCAGCAGCCAAGATAGGTCCGGGGAGCTGTTTTTT; cdr3_aa: CASSQDRSGELFF
j_call: TRBJ2-6; v_call: TRBV14; clone_size: .; d_call: TRBD1; cdr3_nt: TGTGCCAGCAGCCAAATCCGGACAGGTCTTAGGGCCAACGTCCTGACTTTC; cdr3_aa: CASSQIRTGLRANVLTF
j_call: TRBJ2-2; v_call: TRBV18; clone_size: .; d_call: TRBD2; cdr3_nt: TGTGCCAGCTCGCAGACTCCGGGACTAGCGGGACCGAACACCGGGGAGCTGTTTTTT; cdr3_aa: CASSQTPGLAGPNTGELFF
j_call: TRBJ2-7; v_call: TRBV7-8; clone_size: .; d_call: .; cdr3_nt: TGTGCCAGCAGCCCCATAGGGGTCTACGAGCAGTACTTC; cdr3_aa: CASSPIGVYEQYF